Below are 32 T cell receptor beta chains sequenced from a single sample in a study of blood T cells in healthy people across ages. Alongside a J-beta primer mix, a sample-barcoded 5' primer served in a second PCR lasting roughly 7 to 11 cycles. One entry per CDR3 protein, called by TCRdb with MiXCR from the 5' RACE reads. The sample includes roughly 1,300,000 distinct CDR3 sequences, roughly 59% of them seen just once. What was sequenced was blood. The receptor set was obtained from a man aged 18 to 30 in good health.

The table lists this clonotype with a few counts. DNA for the CDR3: TGCGCCAGCAGCCTAGGAGGACGGTTCAATGAGCAGTTCTTC. Encoded protein: CASSLGGRFNEQFF. The chain carries TRBV4-1 and TRBJ2-1; a possible D gene is TRBD2 (5 bases). The CDR3 contains 14 residues. In germline, CDR1 is MGHRA, CDR2 YSYEKL. V lost 4 bases and J lost 6, with 13 bases in between.

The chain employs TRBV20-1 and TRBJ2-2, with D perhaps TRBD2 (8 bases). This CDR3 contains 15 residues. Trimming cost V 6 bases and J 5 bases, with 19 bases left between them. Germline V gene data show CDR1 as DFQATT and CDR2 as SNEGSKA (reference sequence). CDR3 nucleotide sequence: TGCAGTGCCAACAGGGGCGCGGGAGGAACCGGGGAGCTGTTTTTT. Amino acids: CSANRGAGGTGELFF.

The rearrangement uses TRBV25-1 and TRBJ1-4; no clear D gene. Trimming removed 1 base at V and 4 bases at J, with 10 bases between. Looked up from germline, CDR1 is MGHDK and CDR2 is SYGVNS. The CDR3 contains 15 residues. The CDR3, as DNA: TGTGCCAGCAGTGAATTTCGGGGAGGTAATGAAAAACTGTTTTTT. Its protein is CASSEFRGGNEKLFF. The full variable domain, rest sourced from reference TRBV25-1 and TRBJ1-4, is EADIYQTPRYLVIGTGKKITLECSQTMGHDKMYWYQQDPGMELHLIHYSYGVNSTEKGDLSSESTVSRIRTEHFPLTLESARPSHTSQYLCASSEFRGGNEKLFFGSGTQLSVL.

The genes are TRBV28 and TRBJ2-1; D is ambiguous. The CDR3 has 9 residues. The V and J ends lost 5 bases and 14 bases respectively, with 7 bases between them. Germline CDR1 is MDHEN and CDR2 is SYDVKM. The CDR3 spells CASSPPKFF. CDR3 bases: TGTGCCAGCAGTCCCCCGAAGTTCTTC.

In DNA, the CDR3 is TGTGCCAGCAGCTTGCCTCCAGGGGAGGCTAACTATGGCTACACCTTC. The encoded protein is CASSLPPGEANYGYTF. The chain is built from TRBV11-2 and TRBJ1-2, with D perhaps TRBD1 (6 bases). CDR1 is SGHAT and CDR2 is FQNNGV in the germline V gene. The length of the CDR3 is 16 residues. V dropped 3 bases and J dropped 0 bases, with 14 bases sitting between them.

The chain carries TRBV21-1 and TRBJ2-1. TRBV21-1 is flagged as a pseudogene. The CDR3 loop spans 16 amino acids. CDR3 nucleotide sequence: TGTGCCAGCAGCAATATTAACCCGAGCTCCTACAATGAGCAGTTCTTC. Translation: CASSNINPSSYNEQFF.

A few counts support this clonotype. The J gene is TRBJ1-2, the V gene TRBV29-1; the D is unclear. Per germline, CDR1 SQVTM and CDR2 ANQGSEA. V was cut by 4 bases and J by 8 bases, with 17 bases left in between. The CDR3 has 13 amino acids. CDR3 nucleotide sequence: TGCAGCGTTGCTACGGACCGTGGGATGGGCTACACCTTC. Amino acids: CSVATDRGMGYTF.

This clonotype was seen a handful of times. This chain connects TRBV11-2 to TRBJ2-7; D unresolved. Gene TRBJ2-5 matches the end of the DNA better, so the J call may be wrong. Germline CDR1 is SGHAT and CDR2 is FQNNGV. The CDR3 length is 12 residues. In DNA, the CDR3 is TGTGCCAGCAGCTTAAAGTCGGAGACCCAGTACTTC. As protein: CASSLKSETQYF.

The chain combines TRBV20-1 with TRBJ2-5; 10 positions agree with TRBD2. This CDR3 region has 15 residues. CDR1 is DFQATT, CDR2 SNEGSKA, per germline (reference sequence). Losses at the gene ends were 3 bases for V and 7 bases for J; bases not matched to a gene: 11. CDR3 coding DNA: TGCAGTGCTAGGTCCCTAGCGGGGGAGTTTGGGACCCAGTACTTC. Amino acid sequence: CSARSLAGEFGTQYF.

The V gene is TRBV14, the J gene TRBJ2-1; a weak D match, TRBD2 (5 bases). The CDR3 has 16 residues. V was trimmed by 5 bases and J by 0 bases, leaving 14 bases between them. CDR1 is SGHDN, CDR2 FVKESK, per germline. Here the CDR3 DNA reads TGTGCCAGCAGCGAAGCGAGGGCCACCTCCTACAATGAGCAGTTCTTC. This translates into CASSEARATSYNEQFF.

CDR3 in amino acids: CASTDLAVNTEAFF. The CDR3 bases are TGTGCCAGCACGGATCTCGCGGTGAACACTGAAGCTTTCTTT. The chain uses TRBV12-3 or TRBV12-4 and TRBJ1-1; D ambiguous. The CDR3 extends over 14 amino acids. V lost 7 bases and J 0 bases, leaving 12 bases between the germline ends.

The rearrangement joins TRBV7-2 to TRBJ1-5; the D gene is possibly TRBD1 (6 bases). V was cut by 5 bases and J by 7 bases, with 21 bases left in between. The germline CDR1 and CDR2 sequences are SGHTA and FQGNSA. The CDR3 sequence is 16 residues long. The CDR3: CASSQGRGLANQPQHF. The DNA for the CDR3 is TGTGCCAGCAGCCAAGGCAGGGGCCTGGCTAACCAGCCCCAGCATTTT.

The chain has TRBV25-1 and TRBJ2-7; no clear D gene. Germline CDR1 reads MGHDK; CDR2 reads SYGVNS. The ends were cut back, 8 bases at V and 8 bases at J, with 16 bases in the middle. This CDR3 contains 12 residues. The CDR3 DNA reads TGTGCCAGCGGTCCCCAAGGTCTCCAGCAGTACTTC. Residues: CASGPQGLQQYF.

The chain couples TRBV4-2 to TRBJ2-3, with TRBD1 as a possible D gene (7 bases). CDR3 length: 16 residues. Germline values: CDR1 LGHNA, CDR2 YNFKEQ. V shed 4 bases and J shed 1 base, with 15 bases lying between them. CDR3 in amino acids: CASSPTQGGGTDTQYF. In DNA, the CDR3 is TGTGCCAGCAGCCCGACCCAGGGGGGCGGCACAGATACGCAGTATTTT.

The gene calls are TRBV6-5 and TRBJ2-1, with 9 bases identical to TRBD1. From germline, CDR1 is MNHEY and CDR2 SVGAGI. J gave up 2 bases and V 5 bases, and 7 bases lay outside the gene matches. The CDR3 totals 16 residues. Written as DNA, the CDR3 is TGTGCCAGCAGTCGGGGACAGGGAGGGACCTACAATGAGCAGTTCTTC. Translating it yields CASSRGQGGTYNEQFF.

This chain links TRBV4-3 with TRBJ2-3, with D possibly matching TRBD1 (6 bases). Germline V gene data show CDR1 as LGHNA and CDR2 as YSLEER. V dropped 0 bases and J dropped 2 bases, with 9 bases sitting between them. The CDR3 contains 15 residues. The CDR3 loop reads CASSQEDRNTDTQYF. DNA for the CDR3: TGCGCCAGCAGCCAAGAAGACAGGAACACAGATACGCAGTATTTT.

CDR3: CSGTVGRGAYNEQFF. In nucleotides, the CDR3 is TGCAGTGGCACGGTGGGGCGGGGGGCCTACAATGAGCAGTTCTTC. The chain is built from TRBV20-1 and TRBJ2-1, with 8 bases lining up with TRBD2. The junction had 10 bases not matched to a gene; V was cut back by 7 bases and J by 2 bases. Looked up from germline, CDR1 is DFQATT and CDR2 is SNEGSKA (reference sequence). This CDR3 spans 15 amino acids.

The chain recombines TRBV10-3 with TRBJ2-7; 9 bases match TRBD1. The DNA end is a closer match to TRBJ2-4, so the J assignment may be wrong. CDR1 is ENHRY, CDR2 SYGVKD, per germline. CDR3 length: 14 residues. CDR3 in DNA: TGTGCCATCAGTGAGAACAGGGGGCAAAACATTCAGTACTTC. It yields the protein CAISENRGQNIQYF.

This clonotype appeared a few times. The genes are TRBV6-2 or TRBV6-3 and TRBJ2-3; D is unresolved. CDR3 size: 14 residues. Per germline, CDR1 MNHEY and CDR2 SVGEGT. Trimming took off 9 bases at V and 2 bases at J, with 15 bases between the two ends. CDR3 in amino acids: CASSQSTSTDTQYF. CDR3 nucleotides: TGTGCCAGTAGCCAATCCACCTCCACAGATACGCAGTATTTT.

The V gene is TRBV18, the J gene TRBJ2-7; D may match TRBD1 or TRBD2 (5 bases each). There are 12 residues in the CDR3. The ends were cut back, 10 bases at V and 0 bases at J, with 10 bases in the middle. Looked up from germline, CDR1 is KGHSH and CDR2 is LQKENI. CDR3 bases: TGTGCCACGGGGCCCAGCTCCTACGAGCAGTACTTC. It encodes CATGPSSYEQYF.

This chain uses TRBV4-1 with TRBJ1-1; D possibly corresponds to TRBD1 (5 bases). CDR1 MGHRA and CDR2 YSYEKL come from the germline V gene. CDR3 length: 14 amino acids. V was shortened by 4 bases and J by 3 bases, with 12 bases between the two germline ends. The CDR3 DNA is TGCGCCAGCAGCCCGGTCGGGACCTACACTGAAGCTTTCTTT. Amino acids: CASSPVGTYTEAFF.

Written as DNA, the CDR3 is TGTGCCAGCAGTTACTCCGACAGGGGTGAAAAACTGTTTTTT. It yields the protein CASSYSDRGEKLFF. This sequence joins TRBV6-6 and TRBJ1-4, with TRBD1 identical over 8 bases. Germline trimming cut 0 bases from V and 7 bases from J; bases unmatched to any gene: 1. Germline-derived CDR1 and CDR2 are MNHNY and SVGAGI (reference sequence). The CDR3 consists of 14 residues.

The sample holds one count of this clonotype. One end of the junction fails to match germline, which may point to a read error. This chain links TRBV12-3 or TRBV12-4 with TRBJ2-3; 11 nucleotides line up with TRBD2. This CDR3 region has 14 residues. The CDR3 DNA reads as TGTGCCAGCAGATTAGCGGGGGGGCCCGGGACGCAGTATTTT. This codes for CASRLAGGPGTQYF.

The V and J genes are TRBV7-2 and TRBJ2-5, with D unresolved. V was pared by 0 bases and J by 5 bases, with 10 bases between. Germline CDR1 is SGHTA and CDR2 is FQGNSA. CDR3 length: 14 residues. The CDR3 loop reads CASSLAQTRETQYF. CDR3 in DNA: TGTGCCAGCAGCTTAGCGCAAACAAGGGAGACCCAGTACTTC. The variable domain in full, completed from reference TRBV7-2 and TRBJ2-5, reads GAGVSQSPSNKVTEKGKDVELRCDPISGHTALYWYRQSLGQGLEFLIYFQGNSAPDKSGLPSDRFSAERTGGSVSTLTIQRTQQEDSAVYLCASSLAQTRETQYFGPGTRLLVL.

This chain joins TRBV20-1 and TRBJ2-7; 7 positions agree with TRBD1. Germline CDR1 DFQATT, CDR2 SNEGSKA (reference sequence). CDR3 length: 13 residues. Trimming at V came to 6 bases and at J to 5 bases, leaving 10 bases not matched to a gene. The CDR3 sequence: CSAPTGTQDEQYF. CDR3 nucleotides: TGCAGTGCCCCGACAGGGACCCAGGACGAGCAGTACTTC.

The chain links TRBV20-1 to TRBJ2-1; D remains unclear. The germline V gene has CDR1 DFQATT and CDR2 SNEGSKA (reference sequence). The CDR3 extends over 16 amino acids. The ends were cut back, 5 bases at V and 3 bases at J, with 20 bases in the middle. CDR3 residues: CSAPDPGLRIYNEQFF. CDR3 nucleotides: TGCAGTGCTCCAGACCCCGGGCTCCGTATCTACAATGAGCAGTTCTTC.

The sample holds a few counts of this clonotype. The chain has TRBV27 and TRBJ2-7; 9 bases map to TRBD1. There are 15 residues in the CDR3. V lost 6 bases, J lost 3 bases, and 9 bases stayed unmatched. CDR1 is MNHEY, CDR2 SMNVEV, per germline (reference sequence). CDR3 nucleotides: TGTGCCAGCAGCCACTCGGGACAGGGTAACTACGAGCAGTACTTC. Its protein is CASSHSGQGNYEQYF.

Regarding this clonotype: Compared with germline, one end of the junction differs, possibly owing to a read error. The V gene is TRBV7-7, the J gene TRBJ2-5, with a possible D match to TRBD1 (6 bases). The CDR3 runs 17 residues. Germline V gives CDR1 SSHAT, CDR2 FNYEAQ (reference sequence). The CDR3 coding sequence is TGTGCTAGCAGCTTAGGCCTAGATACAGGGCGGCAAGAGACCCAGTACTTC. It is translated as CASSLGLDTGRQETQYF.

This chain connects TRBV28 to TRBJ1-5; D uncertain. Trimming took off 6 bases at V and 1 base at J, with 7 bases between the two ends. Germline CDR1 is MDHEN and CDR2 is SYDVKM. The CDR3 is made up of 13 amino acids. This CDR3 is CASRAWSNQPQHF. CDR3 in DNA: TGTGCCAGCAGGGCTTGGAGCAATCAGCCCCAGCATTTT.

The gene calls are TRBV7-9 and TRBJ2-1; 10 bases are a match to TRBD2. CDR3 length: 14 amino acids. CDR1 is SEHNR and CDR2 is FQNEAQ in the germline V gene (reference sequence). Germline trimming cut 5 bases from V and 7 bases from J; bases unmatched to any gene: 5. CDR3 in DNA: TGTGCCAGCAGCGCCACTAGCGGGATGAATGAGCAGTTCTTC. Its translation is CASSATSGMNEQFF.

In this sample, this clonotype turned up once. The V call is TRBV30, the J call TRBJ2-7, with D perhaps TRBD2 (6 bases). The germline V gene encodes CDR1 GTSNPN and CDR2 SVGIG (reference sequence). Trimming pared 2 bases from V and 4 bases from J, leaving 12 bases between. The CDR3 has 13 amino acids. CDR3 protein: CAWSWGEVYEQYF. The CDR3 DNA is TGTGCCTGGAGTTGGGGGGAAGTATACGAGCAGTACTTC.

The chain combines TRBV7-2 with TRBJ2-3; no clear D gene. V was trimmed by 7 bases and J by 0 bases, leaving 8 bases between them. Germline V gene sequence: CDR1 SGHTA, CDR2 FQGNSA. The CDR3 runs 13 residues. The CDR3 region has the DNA TGTGCCAGCAACCTACAGAGCACAGATACGCAGTATTTT. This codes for CASNLQSTDTQYF.